Each of the 2 T cell receptor beta chains below was sequenced from the same sample in a study of blood T cell repertoires in COVID-19. The table came from immunoSEQ multiplex PCR; TCRdb's copy has only in-frame clones and leaves some out. The sample consists of some 63,000 clones, 85% of them appearing once. Sequences were obtained from peripheral blood. Receptors originate from a human donor in a cohort sampled during active COVID-19.

The CDR3 DNA reads as TGTGCCAGCAGTGCCCAGAGCGGCGGCTACACCTTC. It yields the protein CASSAQSGGYTF. The V and J genes are TRBV27 and TRBJ1-2; D call uncertain. CDR1 and CDR2 (germline): MNHEY, SMNVEV (reference sequence). V was cut by 5 bases and J by 8 bases, with 12 bases left in between. CDR3 length: 12 residues.

The genes are TRBV7-2 and TRBJ2-3; 13 bases line up with TRBD2. V trimming: 1 base; J trimming: 5 bases; junction bases outside the gene matches: 9. Germline values: CDR1 SGHTA, CDR2 FQGNSA. The CDR3 has 18 amino acids. CDR3 in DNA: TGTGCCAGCAGCTTAGAGATGAGGACTAGCGGGGGTCGAGATACGCAGTATTTT. As protein: CASSLEMRTSGGRDTQYF.